Each of the 24 T cell receptor beta chains below was sequenced from the same sample in a study of cytomegalovirus exposure and HLA in healthy donors. The table came from immunoSEQ multiplex PCR; TCRdb's copy has only in-frame clones and leaves some out. The sample contains just under 75,000 clones, approximately 94% of which appear only once. Material for sequencing was PBMCs. All receptors come from a woman between 18 and 29 years old in good health and CMV-seropositive.

The genes are TRBV27 and TRBJ1-2, with D unresolved. The germline V gene encodes CDR1 MNHEY and CDR2 SMNVEV (reference sequence). The V gene lost 4 bases and the J gene lost 5 bases, with 14 bases spanning the gap. CDR3 size: 14 residues. CDR3 nucleotide sequence: TGTGCCAGCAGTTCCACTCCGGGGTTGTATGGCTACACCTTC. This codes for CASSSTPGLYGYTF.

The rearrangement links TRBV4-1 to TRBJ1-6; 7 nucleotides match TRBD1. The V segment lost 2 bases and the J segment 10 bases; nucleotides outside the gene matches: 11. The CDR3 has 16 amino acids. Germline loops: CDR1 MGHRA, CDR2 YSYEKL. CDR3 in amino acids: CASSQPRQGGYSPLHF. CDR3 coding DNA: TGCGCCAGCAGCCAACCCAGACAGGGAGGCTACTCACCCCTCCACTTT.

This chain joins TRBV7-9 and TRBJ1-1; no clear D. Germline V CDR1 and CDR2: SEHNR, FQNEAQ (reference sequence). CDR3 size: 13 residues. V was pared by 5 bases and J by 2 bases, with 9 bases between. The CDR3 here is CASSPLGNTEAFF. The CDR3 bases are TGTGCCAGCAGCCCCCTGGGCAACACTGAAGCTTTCTTT.

This chain links TRBV28 with TRBJ2-3, with 9 nucleotides matching TRBD1. The CDR3 is 16 amino acids. Losses at the gene ends were 6 bases for V and 4 bases for J; bases not matched to a gene: 11. Germline V gene sequence: CDR1 MDHEN, CDR2 SYDVKM. CDR3 sequence (DNA): TGTGCCAGCAGCCATCTGGGACAGGGACTTGCAGATACGCAGTATTTT. This sequence encodes CASSHLGQGLADTQYF.

The chain is built from TRBV27 and TRBJ2-7, with a tentative D call TRBD2 (6 bases). V was shortened by 1 base and J by 0 bases, with 13 bases between the two germline ends. Germline CDR1 and CDR2: MNHEY and SMNVEV (reference sequence). The CDR3 covers 16 residues. In DNA form, the CDR3 reads TGTGCCAGCAGTTTATTGGGGGGATTCGGCTCCTACGAGCAGTACTTC. Translation gives CASSLLGGFGSYEQYF.

The V and J genes are TRBV5-1 and TRBJ1-6; tentative D call: TRBD1 (6 bases). With 0 bases removed from V and 5 bases from J, the gap between germline ends came to 9 bases. Germline V gives CDR1 SGHRS, CDR2 YFSETQ. This CDR3 region has 15 residues. CDR3 sequence: CASSLGTEDNSPLHF. CDR3 coding DNA: TGCGCCAGCAGCTTGGGGACAGAGGATAATTCACCCCTCCACTTT.

V and J are TRBV4-1 and TRBJ2-7; 7 bases are shared with TRBD1. J was trimmed by 0 bases and V by 0 bases; bases with no gene match: 8. The CDR3 extends over 17 amino acids. Germline assignment: CDR1 MGHRA and CDR2 YSYEKL. The CDR3 here is CASSQDPNRGDSYEQYF. DNA of the CDR3: TGCGCCAGCAGCCAAGACCCGAACAGGGGCGACTCCTACGAGCAGTACTTC.

Regarding this clone: Compared with germline, one end of the junction differs, possibly owing to a read error. This chain joins TRBV7-7 and TRBJ2-7, with D unresolved. Germline V lookup: CDR1 SSHAT, CDR2 FNYEAQ (reference sequence). The CDR3 consists of 11 residues. This CDR3 reads CASSFTTEQYF. The CDR3 DNA is TGTGCTAGCAGCTTTACAACAGAGCAGTACTTC. The full variable domain, its missing parts supplied by reference TRBV7-7 and TRBJ2-7, is GAGVSQSPRYKVTKRGQDVTLRCDPISSHATLYWYQQALGQGPEFLTYFNYEAQPDKSGLPSDRFSAERPEGSISTLTIQRTEQRDSAMYRCASSFTTEQYFGPGTRLTVT.

The chain uses TRBV18 and TRBJ1-5; no clear D gene. Deletions cut 6 bases from V and 0 bases from J, with 9 bases between. The CDR3 has 14 amino acids. Germline loops: CDR1 KGHSH, CDR2 LQKENI. The CDR3 loop reads CASSPIYSNQPQHF. The CDR3 coding sequence is TGTGCCAGCTCTCCAATTTATAGCAATCAGCCCCAGCATTTT.

This chain links TRBV5-6 with TRBJ2-3, with TRBD2 identical over 8 bases. CDR1 and CDR2 from the germline V gene are SGHDT and YYEEEE. V was pared by 0 bases and J by 6 bases, with 12 bases of the junction left unmatched. This CDR3 spans 17 amino acids. The CDR3 nucleotides are TGTGCCAGCAGCTTGGTTGGTTGGCTAGCGGGCCGTGATACGCAGTATTTT. Translation gives CASSLVGWLAGRDTQYF. The full variable domain, rest sourced from reference TRBV5-6 and TRBJ2-3, is DAGVTQSPTHLIKTRGQQVTLRCSPKSGHDTVSWYQQALGQGPQFIFQYYEEEERQRGNFPDRFSGHQFPNYSSELNVNALLLGDSALYLCASSLVGWLAGRDTQYFGPGTRLTVL.

This clone has only one observation. The rearrangement joins TRBV19 to TRBJ1-1; no clear D gene. This CDR3 has 12 residues. Germline V lookup: CDR1 LNHDA, CDR2 SQIVND (reference sequence). V lost 6 bases, J lost 2 bases, and 7 bases lay in between. The CDR3 DNA is TGTGCCAGTAGATTGACTAACACTGAAGCTTTCTTT. Its protein product is CASRLTNTEAFF.

The J gene is TRBJ1-3, the V gene TRBV29-1, with a weak D call TRBD1 (6 bases). The CDR3 covers 12 residues. Trimming stripped 3 bases from V and 5 bases from J, with 8 bases between. From germline, CDR1 is SQVTM and CDR2 ANQGSEA. The CDR3 is CSVDRGRNTIYF. The CDR3 bases are TGCAGCGTTGACAGGGGCCGAAACACCATATATTTT.

The V gene is TRBV25-1, the J gene TRBJ2-3; possible D gene TRBD2, 6 bases. V was trimmed by 3 bases and J by 4 bases, leaving 14 bases between them. This CDR3 has 15 residues. The germline V gene has CDR1 MGHDK and CDR2 SYGVNS. DNA for the CDR3: TGTGCCAGCAGTGACGAACGGGAGTTGTCAGATACGCAGTATTTT. Its translation: CASSDERELSDTQYF.

This rearrangement joins TRBV30 to TRBJ1-6; 9 bases fit TRBD1. This CDR3 has 16 amino acids. Trimming cost V 2 bases and J 6 bases; bases outside gene matches: 8. Germline V gives CDR1 GTSNPN, CDR2 SVGIG (reference sequence). CDR3 protein: CAWSKDRTGANSPLHF. CDR3 DNA: TGTGCCTGGAGTAAGGACCGGACAGGGGCTAATTCACCCCTCCACTTT.

This chain uses TRBV11-3 with TRBJ1-1, with no clear D. This CDR3 comprises 13 residues. CDR1 is SGHNT, CDR2 YENEEA, per germline. V lost 0 bases to trimming and J lost 1 base, with 3 bases between them. This CDR3 reads CASSLDRNTEAFF. CDR3 bases: TGTGCCAGCAGCTTAGACAGGAACACTGAAGCTTTCTTT.

V and J are TRBV19 and TRBJ2-6; 8 bases map to TRBD2. The junction had 10 bases not matched to a gene; V was cut back by 5 bases and J by 1 base. This CDR3 is built from 18 residues. Looked up from germline, CDR1 is LNHDA and CDR2 is SQIVND (reference sequence). CDR3 nucleotide sequence: TGTGCCAGTAGTGTCGGACTAGCCCCCTGGTCTGGGGCCAACGTCCTGACTTTC. As protein: CASSVGLAPWSGANVLTF. The complete variable domain, with remaining parts taken from reference TRBV19 and TRBJ2-6, reads DGGITQSPKYLFRKEGQNVTLSCEQNLNHDAMYWYRQDPGQGLRLIYYSQIVNDFQKGDIAEGYSVSREKKESFPLTVTSAQKNPTAFYLCASSVGLAPWSGANVLTFGAGSRLTVL.

This clone was picked up a small number of times. The J gene is TRBJ1-2, the V gene TRBV2; 7 nucleotides match TRBD1. Trimming cost V 4 bases and J 0 bases; bases outside gene matches: 8. The CDR3 has 16 residues. Germline-derived CDR1 and CDR2 are SNHLY and FYNNEI. The CDR3 loop reads CASSAIRQGSNYGYTF. CDR3 nucleotides: TGTGCCAGCAGTGCCATCCGACAGGGATCTAACTATGGCTACACCTTC. Complete variable domain (other parts from reference TRBV2 and TRBJ1-2): EPEVTQTPSHQVTQMGQEVILRCVPISNHLYFYWYRQILGQKVEFLVSFYNNEISEKSEIFDDQFSVERPDGSNFTLKIRSTKLEDSAMYFCASSAIRQGSNYGYTFGSGTRLTVV.

This sequence joins TRBV7-3 and TRBJ2-3; D is perhaps TRBD2 (5 bases). Germline V gene lookup returns CDR1 SGHTA and CDR2 FQGTGA. V shed 5 bases and J shed 7 bases, with 10 bases lying between them. The CDR3 contains 12 residues. The DNA for the CDR3 is TGTGCCAGCAGCCCGGACTTGAATACGCAGTATTTT. Protein sequence: CASSPDLNTQYF. Together with reference TRBV7-3 and TRBJ2-3, the CDR3 gives the full variable domain: GAGVSQTPSNKVTEKGKYVELRCDPISGHTALYWYRQSLGQGPEFLIYFQGTGAADDSGLPNDRFFAVRPEGSVSTLKIQRTERGDSAVYLCASSPDLNTQYFGPGTRLTVL.

Details on this clone: The sample has other DNA sequences that encode this CDR3 too. The J gene is TRBJ1-6, the V gene TRBV28; D gene unclear. The V end was cut by 3 bases, the J end by 0 bases, with 9 bases between. The V gene's germline CDR1 is MDHEN and CDR2 SYDVKM. The CDR3 is 16 residues long. The CDR3 DNA sequence: TGTGCCAGCAGTTTGACGGGTAGCTCCTATAATTCACCCCTCCACTTT. This codes for CASSLTGSSYNSPLHF.

A word on this clone: A junction end diverges from the germline sequence, so it may reflect a read error. This chain joins TRBV7-7 and TRBJ2-2, with a tentative D call TRBD2 (6 bases). This CDR3 has 14 amino acids. Germline loops: CDR1 SSHAT, CDR2 FNYEAQ (reference sequence). Here the CDR3 reads CASSLGSGPGELFF. The CDR3 DNA sequence: TGTGCTAGCAGCTTAGGCAGCGGGCCCGGGGAGCTGTTTTTT.

V usage is TRBV19 and J usage is TRBJ1-6; D gene ambiguous. Trimming took off 0 bases at V and 6 bases at J, with 9 bases between the two ends. The CDR3 has 15 amino acids. Germline CDR1 is LNHDA and CDR2 is SQIVND (reference sequence). CDR3 in amino acids: CASSIDNYRNSPLHF. The CDR3 coding sequence is TGTGCCAGTAGTATAGATAACTACCGTAATTCACCCCTCCACTTT.

The CDR3 reads CSVDTGTAYEQYF. CDR3 nucleotide sequence: TGCAGCGTTGATACCGGGACAGCCTACGAGCAGTACTTC. The chain links TRBV29-1 to TRBJ2-7; 7 nucleotides match TRBD1. The J segment lost 2 bases and the V segment lost 3 bases, leaving 4 bases of the junction unmatched. Germline V CDR1 and CDR2: SQVTM, ANQGSEA. This CDR3 region has 13 residues.

The chain couples TRBV28 to TRBJ1-2; no clear D. V lost 5 bases and J lost 8, with 18 bases in between. The CDR3 extends over 14 amino acids. Germline values: CDR1 MDHEN, CDR2 SYDVKM. The CDR3 is CASSPAGELTGYTF. CDR3 DNA sequence: TGTGCCAGCAGTCCCGCCGGGGAGCTGACAGGCTACACCTTC.

This chain uses TRBV5-6 with TRBJ1-4; TRBD1 agrees at 8 bases. CDR1 is SGHDT and CDR2 is YYEEEE in the germline V gene. After removal of 3 bases from V and 5 bases from J, the junction contained 9 bases not matched to a gene. This CDR3 is 16 amino acids long. The CDR3 DNA reads TGTGCCAGCAGCTGGACAGGGCGGGGATGGAATGAAAAACTGTTTTTT. Protein: CASSWTGRGWNEKLFF.